This T cell receptor beta chain was captured by sequencing in a study of shared clonotypes between healthy human individuals. This clone appeared once. Its antigen remains unknown. This specimen includes other DNA sequences encoding the same CDR3. TCRdb's table, derived via immunoSEQ multiplex PCR, lists solely in-frame clones and lacks some. The data show over 2 million clones, about 95% seen once. Positive CCR7 selection of CD45RO-negative cells yielded the naive CD8 cells, and terminally differentiated effector memory CD45RA+ cells were excluded. Germline V gene data show CDR1 as PRHDT and CDR2 as FYEKMQ (reference sequence). V lost 1 base, J lost 1 base, and 5 bases lay in between. The CDR3 loop spans 13 amino acids. Study-level results: The sharing of 4% to 5.5% of naive CD4 clonotypes was seen across a handful of donors. Large depth notwithstanding, sorted-subset sequencing proved incomplete by rarefaction.

The sequencing sample was made of naive CD8+ T cells sorted from blood. The chain links TRBV13 to TRBJ2-7; tentatively, D is TRBD1 (5 bases). This receptor was obtained from a man younger than 35 in good health. CDR3 residues: CASSLAGSYEQYF. CDR3 DNA sequence: TGTGCCAGCAGCTTAGCAGGGTCCTACGAGCAGTACTTC.